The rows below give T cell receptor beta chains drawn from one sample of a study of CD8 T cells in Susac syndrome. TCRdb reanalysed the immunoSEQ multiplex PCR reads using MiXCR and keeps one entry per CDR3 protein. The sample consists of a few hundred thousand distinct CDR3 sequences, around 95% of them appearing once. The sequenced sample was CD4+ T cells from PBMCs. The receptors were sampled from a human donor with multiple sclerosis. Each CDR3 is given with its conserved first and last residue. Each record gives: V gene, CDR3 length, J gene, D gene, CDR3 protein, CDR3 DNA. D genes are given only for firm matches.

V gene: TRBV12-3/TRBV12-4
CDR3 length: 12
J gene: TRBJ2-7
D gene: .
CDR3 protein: CASSPWDARQYF
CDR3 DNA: TGTGCCAGCAGCCCCTGGGACGCCAGGCAGTACTTC

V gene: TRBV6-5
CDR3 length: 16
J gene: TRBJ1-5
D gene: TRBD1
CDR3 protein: CASSYDRGQSNQPQHF
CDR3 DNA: TGTGCCAGCAGTTACGACCGGGGACAGTCCAATCAGCCCCAGCATTTT

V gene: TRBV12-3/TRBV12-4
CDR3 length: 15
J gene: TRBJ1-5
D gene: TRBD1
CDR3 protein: CASRYTGDGNQPQHF
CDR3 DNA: TGTGCCAGCAGATACACAGGGGACGGGAATCAGCCCCAGCATTTT

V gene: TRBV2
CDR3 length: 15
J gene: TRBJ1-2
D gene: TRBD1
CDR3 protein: CASTGTGIWHDGYTF
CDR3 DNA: TGTGCCAGCACCGGGACAGGGATCTGGCACGATGGCTACACCTTC

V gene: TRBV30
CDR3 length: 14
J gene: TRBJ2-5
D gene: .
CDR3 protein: CAWSVLAGAETQYF
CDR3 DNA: TGTGCCTGGAGTGTTCTGGCGGGGGCGGAGACCCAGTACTTC

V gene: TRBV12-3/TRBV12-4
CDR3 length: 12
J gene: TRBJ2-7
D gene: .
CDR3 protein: CASSFRAPEQYF
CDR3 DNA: TGTGCCAGCTCCTTCCGCGCCCCCGAGCAGTACTTC

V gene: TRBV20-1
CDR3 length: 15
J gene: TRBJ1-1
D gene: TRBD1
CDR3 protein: CSARRSGGRGTEAFF
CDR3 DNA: TGCAGTGCTAGAAGGTCAGGGGGTAGAGGTACTGAAGCTTTCTTT

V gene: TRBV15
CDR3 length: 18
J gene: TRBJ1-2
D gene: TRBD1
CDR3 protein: CATSRDMGDRADNYGYTF
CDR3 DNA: TGTGCCACCAGCAGAGATATGGGGGACAGGGCCGATAACTATGGCTACACCTTC

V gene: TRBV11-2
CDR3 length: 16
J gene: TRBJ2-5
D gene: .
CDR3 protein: CASSLGASRGQETQYF
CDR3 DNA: TGTGCCAGCAGCTTGGGGGCCTCGCGTGGGCAAGAGACCCAGTACTTC

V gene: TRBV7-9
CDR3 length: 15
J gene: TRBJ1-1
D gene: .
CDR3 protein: CASSLALGRRTEAFF
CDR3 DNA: TGTGCCAGCAGCTTAGCGCTAGGGAGGAGGACTGAAGCTTTCTTT

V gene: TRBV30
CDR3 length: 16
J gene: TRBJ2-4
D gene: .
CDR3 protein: CAWSSKGGEAKNIQYF
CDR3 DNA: TGTGCCTGGAGTAGTAAGGGCGGAGAGGCCAAAAACATTCAGTACTTC

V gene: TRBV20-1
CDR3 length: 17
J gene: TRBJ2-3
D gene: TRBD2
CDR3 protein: CSVDPLKASGQTDTQYF
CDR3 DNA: TGCAGTGTTGATCCCCTTAAGGCTAGCGGGCAGACAGATACGCAGTATTTT

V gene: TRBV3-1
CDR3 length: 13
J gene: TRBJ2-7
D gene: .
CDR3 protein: CASSQGQGYEQYF
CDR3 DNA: TGTGCCAGCAGCCAAGGGCAGGGTTACGAGCAGTACTTC

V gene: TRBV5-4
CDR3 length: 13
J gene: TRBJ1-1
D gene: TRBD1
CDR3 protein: CASRRTGKTEAFF
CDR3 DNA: TGTGCCAGCAGACGGACAGGGAAAACTGAAGCTTTCTTT